The next 11 T cell receptor beta chains were all read from a single sample in a study of blood T cell repertoires in COVID-19. The data were produced by immunoSEQ multiplex PCR, yet TCRdb's version contains in-frame clones alone and is incomplete. The table shows approximately 240,000 clones, with 70% to 90% occurring only once. Sample: peripheral blood. The receptor source for this set is a man aged 50-59 years who had recovered from COVID-19.

The CDR3 bases are TGTGCCAGCAGCCAAGGAAGCGGCGAGCAGTACTTC. Its protein is CASSQGSGEQYF. This chain uses TRBV4-2 with TRBJ2-7, with a tentative D call TRBD2 (5 bases). CDR1 is LGHNA, CDR2 YNFKEQ, per germline. Deletions cut 1 base from V and 6 bases from J, with 7 bases between. The CDR3 runs 12 residues.

This clone was observed a single time. This chain links TRBV11-2 with TRBJ2-5; 10 bases fit TRBD1. This CDR3 comprises 16 residues. The ends lost 0 bases at V and 5 bases at J; junction bases unmatched: 6. The germline gives CDR1 SGHAT, CDR2 FQNNGV. The CDR3: CASSLEGQGRGETQYF. CDR3 nucleotides: TGTGCCAGCAGCTTAGAGGGACAGGGGCGGGGGGAGACCCAGTACTTC.

The chain employs TRBV7-8 and TRBJ1-1; 8 bases are a match to TRBD1. Germline trimming cut 3 bases from V and 1 base from J; bases unmatched to any gene: 7. The CDR3 is made up of 16 amino acids. CDR1 is SGHVS and CDR2 is FQNEAQ in the germline V gene. Here the CDR3 DNA reads TGTGCCAGCAGCTTCGTTGTCGGGACAGGGAACACTGAAGCTTTCTTT. Protein product: CASSFVVGTGNTEAFF.

The chain carries TRBV11-2 and TRBJ2-7; TRBD2 aligns across 12 bases. The trim removed 6 bases at V and 3 bases at J, leaving 18 bases unmatched. Germline assignment: CDR1 SGHAT and CDR2 FQNNGV. The CDR3 loop spans 19 amino acids. CDR3 sequence: CASRPYRGSASGRGYEQYF. DNA for the CDR3: TGTGCCAGCAGACCCTACAGGGGGTCGGCTAGCGGGAGGGGCTACGAGCAGTACTTC. Using reference TRBV11-2 and TRBJ2-7 for the parts outside the CDR3, the full variable domain is EAGVAQSPRYKIIEKRQSVAFWCNPISGHATLYWYQQILGQGPKLLIQFQNNGVVDDSQLPKDRFSAERLKGVDSTLKIQPAKLEDSAVYLCASRPYRGSASGRGYEQYFGPGTRLTVT.

This chain connects TRBV27 to TRBJ2-1; TRBD2 aligns across 8 bases. Germline V gene lookup returns CDR1 MNHEY and CDR2 SMNVEV (reference sequence). V lost 7 bases to trimming and J lost 8 bases; unmatched junction nucleotides: 7. This CDR3 contains 13 residues. The CDR3 reads CASTPGGADEQFF. The CDR3, as DNA: TGTGCCAGCACCCCGGGGGGGGCCGATGAGCAGTTCTTC.

The rearrangement links TRBV10-3 to TRBJ1-5; TRBD1 agrees at 9 bases. Unmatched junction bases numbered 11, after V lost 10 bases and J lost 4 bases. The CDR3 loop spans 15 amino acids. Per the germline V gene, CDR1 is ENHRY and CDR2 is SYGVKD. The CDR3 loop is CATDRGSGANQPQHF. The CDR3 nucleotides read TGTGCCACCGACAGGGGGTCGGGGGCTAATCAGCCCCAGCATTTT.

This clone was picked up one time. The rearrangement joins TRBV15 to TRBJ2-3; D is perhaps TRBD2 (5 bases). Germline CDR1 and CDR2: LNHNV and YYDKDF (reference sequence). This CDR3 spans 13 amino acids. V was clipped by 1 base and J by 9 bases, with 11 bases between them. This CDR3 reads CATSRGGGGTQYF. CDR3 nucleotides: TGTGCCACCAGCAGAGGCGGTGGAGGCACGCAGTATTTT. The entire variable domain, with the rest obtained from reference TRBV15 and TRBJ2-3, is as follows: DAMVIQNPRYQVTQFGKPVTLSCSQTLNHNVMYWYQQKSSQAPKLLFHYYDKDFNNEADTPDNFQSRRPNTSFCFLDIRSPGLGDTAMYLCATSRGGGGTQYFGPGTRLTVL.

This chain uses TRBV5-1 with TRBJ1-5, with D perhaps matching TRBD1 (6 bases). Germline V gene lookup returns CDR1 SGHRS and CDR2 YFSETQ. V lost 0 bases to trimming and J lost 1 base, with 11 bases between them. This CDR3 spans 16 amino acids. For the CDR3, the DNA is TGCGCCAGCAGCTTGGGTGGCACAGGGAGCAATCAGCCCCAGCATTTT. Encoded protein: CASSLGGTGSNQPQHF.

In nucleotides, the CDR3 is TGTGCCAGCAGCTTTGGGACAGGGGCCTCAACTAATGAAAAACTGTTTTTT. Translating it yields CASSFGTGASTNEKLFF. The chain employs TRBV7-9 and TRBJ1-4; TRBD1 aligns across 10 bases. This CDR3 spans 17 amino acids. Unmatched junction bases numbered 4, after V lost 3 bases and J lost 0 bases. Germline CDR1 reads SEHNR; CDR2 reads FQNEAQ (reference sequence).

The gene calls are TRBV2 and TRBJ2-7; tentatively, D is TRBD1 (6 bases). This CDR3 region has 14 residues. Germline V gene sequence: CDR1 SNHLY, CDR2 FYNNEI. V was cut by 6 bases and J by 6 bases, with 18 bases left in between. Here the CDR3 DNA reads TGTGCCAGCAGCCCGGGGCCAGGGGATCCCGAGCAGTACTTC. Residues: CASSPGPGDPEQYF.

V gene TRBV5-5 combines with J gene TRBJ2-1; D is perhaps TRBD2 (6 bases). Per the germline V gene, CDR1 is SGHKS and CDR2 is YYEKEE (reference sequence). V gave up 0 bases and J gave up 8 bases, with 15 bases separating them. The CDR3 is 15 amino acids. In nucleotides, the CDR3 is TGTGCCAGCAGCTTGGCCAGACTAGTTATAGATGAGCAGTTCTTC. Its translation is CASSLARLVIDEQFF.